This T cell receptor (beta chain) was recovered during a study of cytomegalovirus exposure and HLA in healthy donors. Across the study: There were roughly 120 million unique TCR beta sequences, drawn from roughly 200 million T cells, in an earlier analysis. Study-wide results and limits: In a later analysis, compared with equally common non-associated chains, HLA-associated beta chains were more expanded. As a later analysis revealed, the rate of TCR association differed by HLA locus, with DRB1 most and HLA-C fewest.

Researchers ran the PCR with 60 Vbeta and 13 Jbeta primers. Here immunoSEQ multiplex PCR was the method, and the copy in TCRdb shows in-frame clones only, minus some. Among about 150,000 clones, about 68% were seen once, and the ten largest hold 1.2% to 1.5%. Germline CDR1 reads LNHDA; CDR2 reads SQIVND (reference sequence). Trimming left V 6 bases short and J 8 bases short, with 19 bases between. This CDR3 contains 14 residues. Regarding this clone: As yet, its antigen is unknown.

The source material was PBMCs. This sequence originates from a young man in good health and CMV-seronegative. The V gene is TRBV19, the J gene TRBJ1-2; D perhaps matches TRBD1 (5 bases). The CDR3 region has the DNA TGTGCCAGTAGCCCGGGGGAGGCCACTTGGGGCTACACCTTC. It yields the protein CASSPGEATWGYTF. Full variable domain (outside the CDR3, taken from reference TRBV19 and TRBJ1-2): DGGITQSPKYLFRKEGQNVTLSCEQNLNHDAMYWYRQDPGQGLRLIYYSQIVNDFQKGDIAEGYSVSREKKESFPLTVTSAQKNPTAFYLCASSPGEATWGYTFGSGTRLTVV.